The 27 T cell receptor beta chains below all came from one sample that was sequenced in a study of post-analysis software for immune sequencing data. Overall study results and limits: In patients, TRBV5-6, TRBV5-1 and TRBV20-1 belonged to five TRBV segments found more frequently than in controls.

Unique molecular identifiers were present in the TCR beta cDNA libraries. TCRdb recomputed calls from the PCR reads with MiXCR, one row per CDR3 protein. The sample yields 250,000 to 300,000 distinct CDR3 sequences, approximately 34% seen once. These receptors' targets are unknown. The sample consisted of blood. The source is a girl aged 5 to 17 with multiple sclerosis.

The chain links TRBV5-8 to TRBJ1-1; D might be TRBD1 (6 bases). CDR1 is SGHTS, CDR2 YDEGEE, per germline. V lost 4 bases, J lost 0 bases, and 19 bases lay in between. CDR3 length: 17 amino acids. The CDR3 bases are TGTGCCAGCAGCCCCCGCGGGGGGCCACTCATGAACACTGAAGCTTTCTTT. Encoded protein: CASSPRGGPLMNTEAFF. The variable domain in full, completed from reference TRBV5-8 and TRBJ1-1, reads EAGVTQSPTHLIKTRGQQATLRCSPISGHTSVYWYQQALGLGLQFLLWYDEGEERNRGNFPPRFSGRQFPNYSSELNVNALELEDSALYLCASSPRGGPLMNTEAFFGQGTRLTVV.

V gene TRBV7-2 combines with J gene TRBJ2-3; D is possibly TRBD1 (5 bases). CDR1 and CDR2 from the germline V gene are SGHTA and FQGNSA. Trimming took 0 bases from V and 4 from J, leaving 14 bases between them. This CDR3 comprises 16 residues. CDR3 coding DNA: TGTGCCAGCAGCTTAGCTGGGTTCACCAGGGCAGATACGCAGTATTTT. Residues: CASSLAGFTRADTQYF.

On this clonotype itself: This may stem from a read error, because a much larger clone lies one nucleotide away. The chain carries TRBV2 and TRBJ2-1, with TRBD1 identical over 8 bases. Trimming cost V 3 bases and J 13 bases; bases outside gene matches: 11. Germline CDR1 is SNHLY and CDR2 is FYNNEI. CDR3 length equals 14 residues. CDR3 nucleotide sequence: TGTGCCAGCAGTGAGGACAGGGCGATGAAGACCCAGTTCTTC. Translation: CASSEDRAMKTQFF. Variable domain in full (rest from reference TRBV2 and TRBJ2-1): EPEVTQTPSHQVTQMGQEVILRCVPISNHLYFYWYRQILGQKVEFLVSFYNNEISEKSEIFDDQFSVERPDGSNFTLKIRSTKLEDSAMYFCASSEDRAMKTQFFGPGTRLTVL.

This clonotype was seen repeatedly, ten times or more. This chain uses TRBV29-1 with TRBJ1-1; tentatively, D is TRBD1 (6 bases). V lost 4 bases to trimming and J lost 5 bases, with 17 bases between them. Germline CDR1 SQVTM, CDR2 ANQGSEA. This CDR3 has 14 residues. The CDR3 spells CSVASQGGWTEAFF. The DNA of the CDR3 is TGCAGCGTTGCGTCACAGGGCGGTTGGACTGAAGCTTTCTTT.

Comment on this clonotype: A much larger clone lies one base from this, so it may be a read error. The rearrangement links TRBV5-6 to TRBJ2-4, with D possibly TRBD2 on 6 matching bases. The J call may be in error: the DNA end matches TRBJ2-5 better. Germline values: CDR1 SGHDT, CDR2 YYEEEE. There are 15 residues in the CDR3. CDR3 DNA: TGTGCCAGCAGCGTAGCGGCTAGCCCACAAGGGACCCAGTACTTC. Translation: CASSVAASPQGTQYF.

This clonotype has ten or more counts. The chain recombines TRBV2 with TRBJ2-1, with a tentative D call TRBD1 (6 bases). The CDR3 sequence is 16 residues long. Trimming removed 6 bases from V and 0 bases from J, with 15 bases in between. The germline CDR1 and CDR2 sequences are SNHLY and FYNNEI. This CDR3 is CASRGGGLGSYNEQFF. CDR3 DNA sequence: TGTGCCAGCAGAGGGGGTGGGCTCGGCTCCTACAATGAGCAGTTCTTC.

This clonotype occurred many times. V usage is TRBV12-3 or TRBV12-4 and J usage is TRBJ2-1; D uncertain. CDR3 length: 13 residues. V lost 1 base and J lost 9, with 10 bases in between. CDR3 coding DNA: TGTGCCAGCAGTTTAGGCAGGTTGGGTGAGCAGTTCTTC. The encoded protein is CASSLGRLGEQFF.

The V gene is TRBV20-1, the J gene TRBJ2-3; D perhaps matches TRBD2 (5 bases). CDR1 and CDR2 (germline): DFQATT, SNEGSKA (reference sequence). CDR3 length: 11 amino acids. V lost 6 bases, J lost 3 bases, and 7 bases lay in between. CDR3 sequence (DNA): TGCAGTGCGCCGGGAACAGATACGCAGTATTTT. Its translation is CSAPGTDTQYF.

V is TRBV6-2 or TRBV6-3 and J is TRBJ1-5; D uncertain. The length of the CDR3 is 13 residues. Germline CDR1 MNHEY, CDR2 SVGEGT. Trimming left V 1 base short and J 7 bases short, with 8 bases between. This CDR3 is CASSYYIQQPQHF. The CDR3 DNA follows: TGTGCCAGCAGTTACTATATCCAACAGCCCCAGCATTTT.

Ten or more counts support this clonotype. V gene TRBV5-6 combines with J gene TRBJ1-5; the D gene is possibly TRBD1 (5 bases). The V gene lost 1 base and the J gene lost 7 bases, with 6 bases spanning the gap. The CDR3 has 12 residues. Germline V lookup: CDR1 SGHDT, CDR2 YYEEEE. CDR3 DNA: TGTGCCAGCAGCTTGAGGGACCAGCCCCAGCATTTT. Amino acids: CASSLRDQPQHF.

Only a few counts were recorded for this clonotype. The chain is built from TRBV4-1 and TRBJ1-1; D is undetermined. The CDR3 consists of 15 residues. Germline V lookup: CDR1 MGHRA, CDR2 YSYEKL. V was shortened by 1 base and J by 3 bases, with 12 bases between the two germline ends. The CDR3 here is CASSQAFKGYTEAFF. In nucleotides, the CDR3 is TGCGCCAGCAGCCAAGCCTTTAAGGGTTACACTGAAGCTTTCTTT.

The V call is TRBV10-3, the J call TRBJ1-1; D is perhaps TRBD1 (5 bases). This CDR3 comprises 13 residues. Germline values: CDR1 ENHRY, CDR2 SYGVKD. V lost 6 bases and J 5 bases, leaving 13 bases between the germline ends. The CDR3, as DNA: TGTGCCATCAGCAATTATGGGGGAACTGAAGCTTTCTTT. Its translation is CAISNYGGTEAFF.

This clonotype was observed many times. The rearrangement joins TRBV20-1 to TRBJ2-1; TRBD2 is a possible D gene (6 bases). Germline CDR1 is DFQATT and CDR2 is SNEGSKA (reference sequence). The CDR3 extends over 13 amino acids. The ends were cut back, 3 bases at V and 4 bases at J, with 10 bases in the middle. CDR3 sequence (DNA): TGCAGTGCTAGCCCTAGCGCGTACAATGAGCAGTTCTTC. Protein product: CSASPSAYNEQFF.

This clonotype was observed a few times. A much bigger clone sits one base away, suggesting this may be a read error. The rearrangement uses TRBV5-1 and TRBJ2-1; no reliable D call. CDR1 and CDR2 from the germline V gene are SGHRS and YFSETQ. The CDR3 is made up of 13 amino acids. V gave up 4 bases and J gave up 4 bases, with 9 bases separating them. DNA for the CDR3: TGCGCCAGCAGCCACGACTTATACAATGAGCAGTTCTTC. As protein: CASSHDLYNEQFF.

V and J are TRBV11-3 and TRBJ2-1; D might be TRBD1 or TRBD2, each matching 6 bases. Trimming stripped 1 base from V and 7 bases from J, with 14 bases between. The CDR3 spans 15 residues. Looked up from germline, CDR1 is SGHNT and CDR2 is YENEEA. CDR3 in amino acids: CASSLGDSGENEQFF. CDR3 in DNA: TGTGCCAGCAGCTTAGGGGACTCAGGGGAAAATGAGCAGTTCTTC.

This clonotype was seen more than once but under ten times. The genes are TRBV7-9 and TRBJ2-3, with D possibly being TRBD2 (7 bases). The V gene's germline CDR1 is SEHNR and CDR2 FQNEAQ (reference sequence). V was shortened by 7 bases and J by 4 bases, with 12 bases between the two germline ends. The CDR3 extends over 13 amino acids. Here the CDR3 DNA reads TGTGCCAGCAAAGAGGGGGGGGCAGATACGCAGTATTTT. The encoded protein is CASKEGGADTQYF.

This clonotype has at least ten counts. The chain is built from TRBV12-3 or TRBV12-4 and TRBJ1-4; weak D call: TRBD1 (5 bases). Trimming took 6 bases from V and 3 from J, leaving 11 bases between them. CDR3 length: 14 amino acids. Here the CDR3 reads CASSRGGPNEKLFF. The CDR3 DNA reads TGTGCCAGCAGCCGGGGCGGACCTAATGAAAAACTGTTTTTT.

In this sample, this clonotype turned up a few times. This clone may be a read error of a much larger clone one base away. This chain connects TRBV9 to TRBJ2-1; D not resolved. The J call may be wrong; the DNA end is better matched by TRBJ2-7. From germline, CDR1 is SGDLS and CDR2 YYNGEE. This CDR3 comprises 15 residues. CDR3 nucleotide sequence: TGTGCCAGCAGCGTAGACCCGAGCTCCTACAATGAGCAGTACTTC. Translated: CASSVDPSSYNEQYF.

As DNA, the CDR3 is TGTGCCAGCAGTTTAGCTCTCTCTGGGGCCAACGTCCTGACTTTC. It encodes CASSLALSGANVLTF. V is TRBV28 and J is TRBJ2-6; no firm D call. The CDR3 runs to 15 residues. V was cut by 2 bases and J by 0 bases, with 5 bases left in between. Germline assignment: CDR1 MDHEN and CDR2 SYDVKM.

The gene calls are TRBV4-3 and TRBJ1-2; 8 bases agree with TRBD1. Germline V gene data show CDR1 as LGHNA and CDR2 as YSLEER. The CDR3 is made up of 17 amino acids. V dropped 0 bases and J dropped 3; count of bases not matched to a gene: 9. CDR3 residues: CASSQDLGTGGDYGYTF. CDR3 DNA: TGCGCCAGCAGCCAAGATCTAGGCACAGGGGGAGACTATGGCTACACCTTC.

Concerning this clonotype itself: This may stem from a read error, because a much larger clone lies one nucleotide away. The chain links TRBV20-1 to TRBJ2-3, with 11 nucleotides matching TRBD2. Germline lookup yields CDR1 DFQATT and CDR2 SNEGSKA (reference sequence). V was clipped by 4 bases and J by 6 bases; unmatched bases: 3. CDR3 length: 13 amino acids. DNA of the CDR3: TGCAGTGCTATAGCGGGAGGGAGGGATACGCAGTATTTT. Translation gives CSAIAGGRDTQYF.

This clonotype was detected ten times or more. V and J are TRBV24-1 and TRBJ2-3; D is perhaps TRBD1 or TRBD2 (5 bases each). There are 14 residues in the CDR3. Trimming removed 10 bases at V and 1 base at J, with 14 bases between. Germline V CDR1 and CDR2: KGHDR, SFDVKD. The CDR3 reads CATGDRGRTDTQYF. CDR3 nucleotide sequence: TGTGCCACAGGGGACCGGGGACGCACAGATACGCAGTATTTT.

Of note for this clonotype: Mismatch with germline at one junction end may stem from a read error. The J gene is TRBJ2-1, the V gene TRBV7-3; D unclear. Germline CDR1 and CDR2: SGHTA and FQGTGA. The CDR3 has 14 residues. The CDR3 nucleotides are TGTGCCAGCAGCTCCCTTTCAGCCAACAATGAGCGGTTCTTC. This codes for CASSSLSANNERFF.

This clonotype was seen many times. V is TRBV27 and J is TRBJ2-7; the D gene could be TRBD1 or TRBD2 (6 bases each). The CDR3 has 15 residues. Per germline, CDR1 MNHEY and CDR2 SMNVEV (reference sequence). With 0 bases removed from V and 2 bases from J, the gap between germline ends came to 11 bases. CDR3 nucleotides: TGTGCCAGCAGTTTATCGGGGGGCGGAGCCTACGAGCAGTACTTC. Protein: CASSLSGGGAYEQYF.

This clonotype was detected ten times or more. The chain combines TRBV7-8 with TRBJ1-5; D gene unclear. There are 15 residues in the CDR3. The V end was cut by 5 bases, the J end by 0 bases, with 11 bases between. The germline V gene encodes CDR1 SGHVS and CDR2 FQNEAQ. The CDR3 region is CASSPPGYSNQPQHF. The CDR3 DNA reads as TGTGCCAGCAGCCCCCCGGGATATAGCAATCAGCCCCAGCATTTT.

Concerning this clonotype itself: One base away lies a much larger clone, so this may be a sequencing read error. The limits of the CDR3 on the DNA are not certain, so only TCRdb's listed CDR3 is given. The chain links TRBV6-2 or TRBV6-3 to TRBJ2-3; the listed D gene, TRBD1, was not tested against the DNA. Germline lookup yields CDR1 MNHEY and CDR2 SVGEGT. The CDR3 has 16 residues if both end residues are counted. CDR3 loop: CASSPLRARGGDTQYF.

The rearrangement links TRBV28 to TRBJ2-5, with 7 bases aligning to TRBD2. This CDR3 has 15 residues. Trimming cost V 5 bases and J 2 bases; bases outside gene matches: 8. Germline V gene data show CDR1 as MDHEN and CDR2 as SYDVKM. CDR3 DNA: TGTGCCAGCAGTCCCTTCCCCGGGGGGCAAGAGACCCAGTACTTC. Translating it yields CASSPFPGGQETQYF. Full variable domain (rest looked up from reference TRBV28 and TRBJ2-5): DVKVTQSSRYLVKRTGEKVFLECVQDMDHENMFWYRQDPGLGLRLIYFSYDVKMKEKGDIPEGYSVSREKKERFSLILESASTNQTSMYLCASSPFPGGQETQYFGPGTRLLVL.